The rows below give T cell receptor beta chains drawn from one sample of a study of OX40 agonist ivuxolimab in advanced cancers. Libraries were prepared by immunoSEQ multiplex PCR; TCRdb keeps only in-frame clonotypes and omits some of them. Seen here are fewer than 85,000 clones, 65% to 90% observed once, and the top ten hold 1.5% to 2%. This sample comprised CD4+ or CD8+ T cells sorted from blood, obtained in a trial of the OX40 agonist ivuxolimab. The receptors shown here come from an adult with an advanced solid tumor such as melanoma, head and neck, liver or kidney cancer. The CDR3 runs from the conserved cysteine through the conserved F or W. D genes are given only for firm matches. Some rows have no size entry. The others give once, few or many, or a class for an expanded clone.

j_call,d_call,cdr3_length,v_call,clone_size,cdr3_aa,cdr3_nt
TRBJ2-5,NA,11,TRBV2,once,CASSVSGSEYF,TGTGCCAGCAGTGTATCGGGGTCTGAGTACTTC
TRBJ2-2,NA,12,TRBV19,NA,CASWDHTGELFF,TGTGCCAGTTGGGACCACACCGGGGAGCTGTTTTTT
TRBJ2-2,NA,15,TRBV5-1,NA,CASSPGGQNTGELFF,TGCGCCAGCAGCCCGGGGGGACAGAACACCGGGGAGCTGTTTTTT
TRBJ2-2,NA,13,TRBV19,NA,CASSSMNTGELFF,TGTGCCAGTAGTTCGATGAACACCGGGGAGCTGTTTTTT
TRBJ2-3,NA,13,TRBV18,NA,CATRDMSTDTQYF,TGTGCCACCCGGGACATGAGCACAGATACGCAGTATTTT
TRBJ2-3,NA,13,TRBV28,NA,CASKGSWGPAQYF,TGTGCCAGTAAGGGGTCATGGGGCCCGGCGCAGTATTTT
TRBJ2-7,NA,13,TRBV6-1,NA,CASSKQVNYEQYF,TGTGCCAGCAGTAAACAGGTGAACTACGAGCAGTACTTC
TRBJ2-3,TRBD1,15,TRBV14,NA,CASSQRTGGTDTQYF,TGTGCCAGCAGCCAACGAACAGGGGGCACAGATACGCAGTATTTT
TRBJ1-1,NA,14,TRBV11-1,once,CASRDWEGSTEAFF,TGTGCCAGCAGGGATTGGGAGGGGAGCACTGAAGCTTTCTTT
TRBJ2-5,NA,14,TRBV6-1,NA,CASSELGGRGTQYF,TGTGCCAGCAGTGAACTAGGAGGGCGCGGGACCCAGTACTTC
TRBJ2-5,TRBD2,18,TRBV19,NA,CASSGSRLAGGPRETQYF,TGTGCCAGTAGTGGCTCGAGACTAGCGGGGGGGCCCAGAGAGACCCAGTACTTC